This T cell receptor beta chain emerged from a study of vaccination and CD4 T cells after COVID-19. This clonotype turned up a few times. Its antigen is not known. This CDR3 is built from 13 residues. Trimming left V 7 bases short and J 6 bases short, with 18 bases between. Germline assignment: CDR1 SQVTM and CDR2 ANQGSEA. At the Johns Hopkins FTIC core, DNA taken from cultured CD4+ T cells was sequenced by way of the Oncomine TCR Beta short-read assay. Each CDR3 protein gets one entry after TCRdb re-called the PCR reads with MiXCR. The repertoire holds some 18,000 distinct CDR3 sequences, with approximately 53% as singletons. Treatment in this sample: roughly 10-day PBMC culture with coronavirus spike peptide pools or control peptides (ViraFEST assay).

The chain combines TRBV29-1 with TRBJ1-2; D may be TRBD1 (6 bases). The clonotype was recovered from a human donor who had recovered from COVID-19. The source material was CD4+ T cells from blood, cultured in vitro. CDR3 nucleotide sequence: TGCAGCGCCGCTCGGGGAGGGGGGGATGGCTACACCTTC. This translates into CSAARGGGDGYTF.